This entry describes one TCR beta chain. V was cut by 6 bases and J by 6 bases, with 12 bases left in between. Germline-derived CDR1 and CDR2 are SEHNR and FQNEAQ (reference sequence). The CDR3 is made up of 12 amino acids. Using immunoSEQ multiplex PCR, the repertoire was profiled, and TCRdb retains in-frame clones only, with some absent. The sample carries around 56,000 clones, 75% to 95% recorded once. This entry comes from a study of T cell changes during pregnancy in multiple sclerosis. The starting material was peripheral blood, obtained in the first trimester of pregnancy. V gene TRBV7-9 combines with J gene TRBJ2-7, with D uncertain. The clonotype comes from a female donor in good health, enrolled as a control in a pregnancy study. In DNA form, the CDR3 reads TGTGCCAGCAGTCAAACCCAGCGCGAGCAGTACTTC. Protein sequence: CASSQTQREQYF.